These T cell receptor beta chains were read from a single sample in a study of blood T cell repertoires in COVID-19. Produced via immunoSEQ multiplex PCR; TCRdb's table is partial and in-frame only. The sample yields 200,000 to 250,000 clones, more than 65% seen once. Sequencing used peripheral blood. All receptors come from a woman aged 60-70 years with acute or convalescent COVID-19. The CDR3 runs from the conserved cysteine through the conserved F or W. Part of the rows lack a size; the others show once, few, many or a class for expanded clones.

v_call: TRBV7-9; clone_size: -; j_call: TRBJ1-2; cdr3_aa: CASSDLAAGANYGYTF
v_call: TRBV30; clone_size: -; j_call: TRBJ2-2; cdr3_aa: CAWKRTGELFF
v_call: TRBV6-6; clone_size: -; j_call: TRBJ1-5; cdr3_aa: CASSYANRDNNQPQHF
v_call: TRBV10-3; clone_size: -; j_call: TRBJ1-4; cdr3_aa: CAISEDRGNEKLFF
v_call: TRBV6-6; clone_size: -; j_call: TRBJ1-3; cdr3_aa: CASSYQGTSGNTIYF
v_call: TRBV30; clone_size: few; j_call: TRBJ1-2; cdr3_aa: CAWTRDRPKTGYTF
v_call: TRBV11-2; clone_size: -; j_call: TRBJ2-1; cdr3_aa: CASSSGGNEQFF
v_call: TRBV4-3; clone_size: few; j_call: TRBJ1-6; cdr3_aa: CASSQVPQGNSPLHF
v_call: TRBV19; clone_size: -; j_call: TRBJ2-3; cdr3_aa: CASSIYPGTDTQYF
v_call: TRBV5-6; clone_size: -; j_call: TRBJ1-2; cdr3_aa: CASSPQPARGLYGYTF
v_call: TRBV10-3; clone_size: -; j_call: TRBJ1-1; cdr3_aa: CAISEGQENTEAFF
v_call: TRBV9; clone_size: few; j_call: TRBJ1-4; cdr3_aa: CASSVGPRGSLFF
v_call: TRBV12-3/TRBV12-4; clone_size: -; j_call: TRBJ1-2; cdr3_aa: CASSRGFGYTF
v_call: TRBV28; clone_size: -; j_call: TRBJ2-7; cdr3_aa: CASSLALTGSYEQYF
v_call: TRBV11-2; clone_size: -; j_call: TRBJ2-7; cdr3_aa: CASSPVGGSGYEQYF
v_call: TRBV5-1; clone_size: -; j_call: TRBJ2-1; cdr3_aa: CASSWGGLNGNEQFF
v_call: TRBV7-3; clone_size: few; j_call: TRBJ1-1; cdr3_aa: CASSSAPGEGTEAFF
v_call: TRBV19; clone_size: -; j_call: TRBJ1-6; cdr3_aa: CASRGTGASPLHF
v_call: TRBV4-1; clone_size: -; j_call: TRBJ1-2; cdr3_aa: CASSHPGQGLYGYTF
v_call: TRBV14; clone_size: -; j_call: TRBJ2-1; cdr3_aa: CASSPITGGWANEQFF
v_call: TRBV11-2; clone_size: -; j_call: TRBJ1-2; cdr3_aa: CASSLDGVYGYTF
v_call: TRBV7-6; clone_size: -; j_call: TRBJ2-1; cdr3_aa: CASSLAGVAVYNEQFF
v_call: TRBV10-3; clone_size: -; j_call: TRBJ2-7; cdr3_aa: CAISESEWDSVGYEQYF
v_call: TRBV7-2; clone_size: few; j_call: TRBJ2-1; cdr3_aa: CASSASGGAWNEQFF
v_call: TRBV6-6; clone_size: -; j_call: TRBJ1-6; cdr3_aa: CASSALEESSPLHF
v_call: TRBV5-6; clone_size: -; j_call: TRBJ1-1; cdr3_aa: CASSRGRENTEAFF
v_call: TRBV27; clone_size: once; j_call: TRBJ2-2; cdr3_aa: CASSLYSRSQPGELFF
v_call: TRBV10-3; clone_size: -; j_call: TRBJ2-1; cdr3_aa: CAIRGAGGAQSYNEQFF
v_call: TRBV5-1; clone_size: -; j_call: TRBJ1-1; cdr3_aa: CASSFQGTGPDTEAFF
v_call: TRBV4-2; clone_size: -; j_call: TRBJ2-7; cdr3_aa: CASSQDGHATYEQYF
v_call: TRBV2; clone_size: -; j_call: TRBJ2-3; cdr3_aa: CASSETGLRRGTQYF
v_call: TRBV19; clone_size: -; j_call: TRBJ1-2; cdr3_aa: CASSRSHYDRYGYTF
v_call: TRBV4-3; clone_size: -; j_call: TRBJ2-2; cdr3_aa: CASSQTGASGTGELFF
v_call: TRBV12-3/TRBV12-4; clone_size: -; j_call: TRBJ2-5; cdr3_aa: CASSLDRETQYF
v_call: TRBV30; clone_size: once; j_call: TRBJ1-1; cdr3_aa: CAWSRWGGQENTEAFF
v_call: TRBV15; clone_size: -; j_call: TRBJ1-1; cdr3_aa: CATSAGRNTEAFF
v_call: TRBV6-5; clone_size: -; j_call: TRBJ1-1; cdr3_aa: CASSKRGTEAFF
v_call: TRBV7-2; clone_size: -; j_call: TRBJ2-3; cdr3_aa: CASSQSGQGTDTQYF
v_call: TRBV30; clone_size: -; j_call: TRBJ1-5; cdr3_aa: CAWSVGTGVRGPQHF
v_call: TRBV4-1; clone_size: -; j_call: TRBJ1-2; cdr3_aa: CASSQRQGEDYGYTF
v_call: TRBV30; clone_size: -; j_call: TRBJ1-2; cdr3_aa: CACPRKYGYTF
v_call: TRBV6-1; clone_size: -; j_call: TRBJ1-1; cdr3_aa: CASSVTLAGGTEAFF
v_call: TRBV5-4; clone_size: -; j_call: TRBJ1-1; cdr3_aa: CASRDRGYTEAFF
v_call: TRBV27; clone_size: few; j_call: TRBJ1-2; cdr3_aa: CASSPTWDSDYGYTF
v_call: TRBV4-1; clone_size: -; j_call: TRBJ2-1; cdr3_aa: CASSQVPGLDEQFF
v_call: TRBV7-3; clone_size: -; j_call: TRBJ2-3; cdr3_aa: CASSLTGASTDTQYF
v_call: TRBV2; clone_size: -; j_call: TRBJ1-6; cdr3_aa: CASRSTGPNSPLHF
v_call: TRBV5-1; clone_size: -; j_call: TRBJ1-1; cdr3_aa: CASSFFGGEAFF
v_call: TRBV6-5; clone_size: -; j_call: TRBJ2-1; cdr3_aa: CASRDRDRAYNEQFF
v_call: TRBV7-9; clone_size: -; j_call: TRBJ2-3; cdr3_aa: CASSPTLAGLRDTQYF
v_call: TRBV6-2/TRBV6-3; clone_size: -; j_call: TRBJ1-1; cdr3_aa: CASSHTGQNTEAFF
v_call: TRBV3-1/TRBV3-2; clone_size: few; j_call: TRBJ2-4; cdr3_aa: CASSQVGGSAKNIQYF
v_call: TRBV11-2; clone_size: -; j_call: TRBJ1-2; cdr3_aa: CASSPEDRASYGYTF
v_call: TRBV9; clone_size: -; j_call: TRBJ1-1; cdr3_aa: CASSVVRRDSLNTEAFF
v_call: TRBV6-5; clone_size: -; j_call: TRBJ2-3; cdr3_aa: CASSGTGTDTQYF
v_call: TRBV3-1/TRBV3-2; clone_size: -; j_call: TRBJ2-5; cdr3_aa: CASSRGIQETQYF
v_call: TRBV11-2; clone_size: -; j_call: TRBJ2-1; cdr3_aa: CASSLGGGSGGLHEQFF